This TCR beta chain comes out of a study of blood T cell repertoires in COVID-19. Overall study: There were acute and convalescent COVID-19 samples, and they came from the United States, Italy and Spain.

This CDR3 has 16 amino acids. Germline lookup yields CDR1 MGHDK and CDR2 SYGVNS. Trimming pared 5 bases from V and 5 bases from J, leaving 21 bases between. Authors' analysis steps: Estimation of nucleated cell counts relied on the amplification of reference gene primers. The data were produced by immunoSEQ multiplex PCR, yet TCRdb's version contains in-frame clones alone and is incomplete. V and J calls and clone size follow that table, whereas D and trimming were derived from the DNA. The sample has under 200,000 clones; about 80% are singletons. This sequence originates from a man in his 70s with active or convalescent COVID-19. Sample: peripheral blood. The V gene is TRBV25-1, the J gene TRBJ2-5; D perhaps matches TRBD2 (5 bases). For the CDR3, the DNA is TGTGCCAGCAGTCCCTGGACTTGCGGCTATTGTGAGACCCAGTACTTC. Residues: CASSPWTCGYCETQYF.